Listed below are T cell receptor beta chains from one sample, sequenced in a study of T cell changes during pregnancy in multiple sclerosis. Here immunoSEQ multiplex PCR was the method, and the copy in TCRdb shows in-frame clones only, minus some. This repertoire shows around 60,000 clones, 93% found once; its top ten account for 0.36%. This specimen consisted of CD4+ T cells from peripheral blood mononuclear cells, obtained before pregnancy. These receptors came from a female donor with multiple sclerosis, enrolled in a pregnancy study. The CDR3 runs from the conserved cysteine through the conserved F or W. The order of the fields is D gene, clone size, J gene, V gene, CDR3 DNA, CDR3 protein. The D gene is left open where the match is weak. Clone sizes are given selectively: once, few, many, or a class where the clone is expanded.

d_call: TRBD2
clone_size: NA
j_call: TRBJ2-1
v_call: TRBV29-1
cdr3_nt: TGCAGCGTTGCGGCGGGACTAGCGGGTTTCGAGCAGTTCTTC
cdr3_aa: CSVAAGLAGFEQFF

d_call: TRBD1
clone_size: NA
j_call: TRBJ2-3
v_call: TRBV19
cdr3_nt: TGTGCCAGTAGTATAGGGGACAGGGTAGCCGCCGATACGCAGTATTTT
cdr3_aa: CASSIGDRVAADTQYF

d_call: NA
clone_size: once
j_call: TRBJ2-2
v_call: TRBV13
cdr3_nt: TGTGCCAGCAGGATGTGGACGGGGGCGAACACCGGGGAGCTGTTTTTT
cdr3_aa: CASRMWTGANTGELFF

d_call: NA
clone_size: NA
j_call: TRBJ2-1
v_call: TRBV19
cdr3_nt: TGTGCCAGTAGTATTTATCGGGGCTACAATGAGCAGTTCTTC
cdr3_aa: CASSIYRGYNEQFF

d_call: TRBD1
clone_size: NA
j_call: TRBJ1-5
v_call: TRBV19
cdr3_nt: TGTGCCAGTAGTATCCCCGGACAGGGGGCAAGGCAGCCCCAGCATTTT
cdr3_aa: CASSIPGQGARQPQHF

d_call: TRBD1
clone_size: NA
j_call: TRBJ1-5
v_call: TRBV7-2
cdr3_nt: TGTGCCAGCAGCACCCGGGACAGTTCTGGGCCCCAGCATTTT
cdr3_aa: CASSTRDSSGPQHF

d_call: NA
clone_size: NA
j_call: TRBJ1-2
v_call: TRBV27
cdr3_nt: TGTGCCAGCAGTTTATTTGGGGTTTCAGGGGCCCAAAACTATGGCTACACCTTC
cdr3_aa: CASSLFGVSGAQNYGYTF

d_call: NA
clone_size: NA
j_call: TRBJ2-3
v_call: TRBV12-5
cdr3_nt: TGTGCTAGTGGTTTGGTGGCAGGCTACACAGATACGCAGTATTTT
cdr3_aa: CASGLVAGYTDTQYF

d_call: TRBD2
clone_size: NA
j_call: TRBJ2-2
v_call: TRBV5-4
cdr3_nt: TGTGCCAGCAGCATAAGACTAGCGGGAGGACCCGGGGAGCTGTTTTTT
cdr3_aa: CASSIRLAGGPGELFF

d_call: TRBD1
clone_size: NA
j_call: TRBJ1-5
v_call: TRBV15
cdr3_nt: TGTGCCACCAGCAGAGGTGGACAGGGGAGCAATCAGCCCCAGCATTTT
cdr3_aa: CATSRGGQGSNQPQHF

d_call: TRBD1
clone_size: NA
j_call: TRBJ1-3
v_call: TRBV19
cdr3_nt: TGTGCCAGTAGTAGCAAGGGGGCTGGCGGAAACACCATATATTTT
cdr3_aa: CASSSKGAGGNTIYF

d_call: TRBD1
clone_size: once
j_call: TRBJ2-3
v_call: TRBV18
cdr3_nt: TGTGCCAGCTCACCAGGGGGGACAGGGAAAAGAGATACGCAGTATTTT
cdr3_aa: CASSPGGTGKRDTQYF

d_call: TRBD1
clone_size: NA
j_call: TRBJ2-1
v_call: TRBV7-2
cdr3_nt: TGTGCCAGCAGCCGGCCCGGGACAGGGTACAATGAGCAGTTCTTC
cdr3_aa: CASSRPGTGYNEQFF

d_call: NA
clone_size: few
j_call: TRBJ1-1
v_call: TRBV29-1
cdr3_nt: TGCAGCACTATGGGGGCCGGGTTGAACACTGAAGCTTTCTTT
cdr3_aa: CSTMGAGLNTEAFF

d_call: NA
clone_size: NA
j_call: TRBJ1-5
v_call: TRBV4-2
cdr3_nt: TGTGCCAGCAGCCAGGGAGGAGACAGAGCATCCCAGCCCCAGCATTTT
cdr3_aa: CASSQGGDRASQPQHF

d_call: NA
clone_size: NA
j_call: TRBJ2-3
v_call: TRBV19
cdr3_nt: TGTGCCAGTAGTATAGCGGGGGTAGATACGCAGTATTTT
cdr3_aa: CASSIAGVDTQYF

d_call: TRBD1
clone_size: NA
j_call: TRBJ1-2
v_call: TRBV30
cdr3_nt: TGTGCCTGGAGTGTAAACAGGGGAATCTATGGCTACACCTTC
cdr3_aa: CAWSVNRGIYGYTF

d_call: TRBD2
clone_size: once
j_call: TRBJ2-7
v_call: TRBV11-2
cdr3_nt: TGTGCCAGCACGAGAAGCGGGATGGCCTACGAGCAGTACTTC
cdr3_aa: CASTRSGMAYEQYF

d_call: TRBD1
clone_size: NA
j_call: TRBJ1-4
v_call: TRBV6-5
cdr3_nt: TGTGCCAGCAGTCAATATGACAGGGGGGACGAAAAACTGTTTTTT
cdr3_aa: CASSQYDRGDEKLFF

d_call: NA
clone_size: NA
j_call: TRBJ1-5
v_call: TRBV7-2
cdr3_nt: TGTGCCAGCAGCTTTGGGCAGGGAAACAATCAGCCCCAGCATTTT
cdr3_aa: CASSFGQGNNQPQHF

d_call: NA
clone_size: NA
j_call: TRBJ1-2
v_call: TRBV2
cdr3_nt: TGTGCCAGCAGTGCAACTCCTGTCTATGGCTACACCTTC
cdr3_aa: CASSATPVYGYTF

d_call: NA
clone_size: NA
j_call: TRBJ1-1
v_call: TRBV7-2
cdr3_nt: TGTGCCAGCAGCCTTGACAGCCACATGAACACTGAAGCTTTCTTT
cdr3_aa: CASSLDSHMNTEAFF

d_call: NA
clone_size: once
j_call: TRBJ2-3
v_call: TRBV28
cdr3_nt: TGTGCCAGCAGTTTAGACGATTCTAGAGATACGCAGTATTTT
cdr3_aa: CASSLDDSRDTQYF

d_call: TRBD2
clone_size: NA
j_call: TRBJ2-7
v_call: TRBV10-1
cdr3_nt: TGCGCCAGCAGTCCCTTAGCGGGACCTTCCTACGAGCAGTACTTC
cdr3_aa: CASSPLAGPSYEQYF

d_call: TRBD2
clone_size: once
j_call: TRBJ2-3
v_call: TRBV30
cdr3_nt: TGTGCCTGGACCGGTTCAGGACTAGCGGGATACACAGATACGCAGTATTTT
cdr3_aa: CAWTGSGLAGYTDTQYF

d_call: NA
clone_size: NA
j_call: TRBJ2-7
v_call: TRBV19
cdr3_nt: TGTGCCAGTAGTAGGGCGGGAACGGGGTACGAGCAGTACTTC
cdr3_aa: CASSRAGTGYEQYF

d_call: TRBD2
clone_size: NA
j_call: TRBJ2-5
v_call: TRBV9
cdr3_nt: TGTGCCAGCAATCGGGGGGAAGAGACCCAGTACTTC
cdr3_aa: CASNRGEETQYF

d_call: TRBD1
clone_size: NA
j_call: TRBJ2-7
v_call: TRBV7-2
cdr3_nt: TGTGCCAGCAGATCAGGGGGCCCCCTTTACGAGCAGTACTTC
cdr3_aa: CASRSGGPLYEQYF

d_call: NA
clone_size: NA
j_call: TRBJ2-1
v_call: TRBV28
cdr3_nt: TGTGCCAGCAGTTGGAGAAATGAGCAGTTCTTC
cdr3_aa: CASSWRNEQFF

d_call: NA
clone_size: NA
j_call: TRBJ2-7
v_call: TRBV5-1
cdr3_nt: TGCGCCAGCAGCTTGGCCCCGCGGGGCTCCTACGAGCAGTACTTC
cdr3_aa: CASSLAPRGSYEQYF

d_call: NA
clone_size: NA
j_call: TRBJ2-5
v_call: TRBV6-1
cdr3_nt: TGTGCCAGCAGCGGAGGGGTCGGGCAAGAGACCCAGTACTTC
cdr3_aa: CASSGGVGQETQYF

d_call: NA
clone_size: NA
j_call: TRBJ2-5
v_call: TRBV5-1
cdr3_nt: TGCGCCAGCAGCCCACTGGGTTCGCAGGGCCCCCAAGAGACCCAGTACTTC
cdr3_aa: CASSPLGSQGPQETQYF

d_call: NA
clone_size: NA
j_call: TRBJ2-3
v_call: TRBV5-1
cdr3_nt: TGCGCCAGCAGCTTAGATAGCGCTAGCACAGATACGCAGTATTTT
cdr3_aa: CASSLDSASTDTQYF

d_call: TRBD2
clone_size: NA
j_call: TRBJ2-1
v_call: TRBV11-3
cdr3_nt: TGTGCCAGCAGCGTCTCCGGGACTAGCGGCAACAATGAGCAGTTCTTC
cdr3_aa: CASSVSGTSGNNEQFF

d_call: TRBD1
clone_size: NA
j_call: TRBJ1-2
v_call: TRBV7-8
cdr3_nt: TGTGCCAGCAGCCTCCTGGGACAGGGAAGGAACTATGGCTACACCTTC
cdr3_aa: CASSLLGQGRNYGYTF

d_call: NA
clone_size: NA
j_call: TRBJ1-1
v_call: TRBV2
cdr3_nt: TGTGCCAGCAGTGAAGCGCTTGGGGCGAAATTGAACACTGAAGCTTTCTTT
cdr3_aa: CASSEALGAKLNTEAFF